The rows below give T cell receptor beta chains drawn from one sample of a study of cytomegalovirus exposure and HLA in healthy donors. Sequencing used immunoSEQ multiplex PCR; TCRdb keeps in-frame clones, though not all of them. The sample contains more than 110,000 clones, around 10% of which appear only once. Sequencing was carried out using PBMCs. These TCRs come from a man aged 50-60 years in good health and CMV-seronegative. The conserved cysteine and the conserved F or W are not part of the CDR3 here. Each record gives: J gene, V gene, CDR3 protein.

j_call: TRBJ1-1; v_call: TRBV10-3; cdr3_aa: AITAGQGTEAF
j_call: TRBJ1-5; v_call: TRBV6-5; cdr3_aa: ASSWTASNQPQH
j_call: TRBJ2-7; v_call: TRBV28; cdr3_aa: AHTGGGWEQY
j_call: TRBJ2-1; v_call: TRBV5-4; cdr3_aa: ASSFPAGVNEQF
j_call: TRBJ2-2; v_call: TRBV29-1; cdr3_aa: SVYRGRNTGELF
j_call: TRBJ2-3; v_call: TRBV30; cdr3_aa: AWSGGGGPSGRLDTQY
j_call: TRBJ2-7; v_call: TRBV18; cdr3_aa: ASSPLSEGEQY
j_call: TRBJ1-6; v_call: TRBV30; cdr3_aa: AWGRSSYNSPLH
j_call: TRBJ2-5; v_call: TRBV30; cdr3_aa: AWRVLSAAQETQY
j_call: TRBJ2-4; v_call: TRBV9; cdr3_aa: ASSARLAKEGAKNIQY
j_call: TRBJ1-1; v_call: TRBV5-1; cdr3_aa: ASSGGQGWATEAF
j_call: TRBJ2-7; v_call: TRBV5-1; cdr3_aa: ASSPRTRGSEQY
j_call: TRBJ1-1; v_call: TRBV27; cdr3_aa: ASRSFSAEAF
j_call: TRBJ2-7; v_call: TRBV5-1; cdr3_aa: ASSRGEGYEQY
j_call: TRBJ2-2; v_call: TRBV5-8; cdr3_aa: ASSLGRGTGELF
j_call: TRBJ2-1; v_call: TRBV7-9; cdr3_aa: ASSAQTSGVQGNEQF
j_call: TRBJ2-3; v_call: TRBV4-1; cdr3_aa: ASSPKSGSTDTQY
j_call: TRBJ1-5; v_call: TRBV2; cdr3_aa: ASSAGHNQPQH
j_call: TRBJ1-3; v_call: TRBV28; cdr3_aa: ASTATGTLYSGNTIY
j_call: TRBJ1-5; v_call: TRBV5-8; cdr3_aa: ASSLLNSNQPQH
j_call: TRBJ2-7; v_call: TRBV19; cdr3_aa: ASSTGVVHEQY
j_call: TRBJ2-6; v_call: TRBV6-1; cdr3_aa: ASRGQSGANVLT
j_call: TRBJ2-7; v_call: TRBV6-5; cdr3_aa: ASSSYRGTGDDEQY
j_call: TRBJ1-5; v_call: TRBV2; cdr3_aa: ASSEGAGSGQPQH
j_call: TRBJ2-2; v_call: TRBV27; cdr3_aa: ASSPRPSLASGELF
j_call: TRBJ2-1; v_call: TRBV30; cdr3_aa: AWSRGLAGLSFDEQF
j_call: TRBJ2-3; v_call: TRBV11-2; cdr3_aa: ASTQNAGGPDTQY
j_call: TRBJ2-7; v_call: TRBV2; cdr3_aa: ASRRTQIPYEQY
j_call: TRBJ2-1; v_call: TRBV7-2; cdr3_aa: ASSPIAGHNNEQF
j_call: TRBJ2-7; v_call: TRBV28; cdr3_aa: ASSPRDSRRGPSYEQY
j_call: TRBJ1-2; v_call: TRBV6-5; cdr3_aa: ASSRGQRGYT
j_call: TRBJ1-1; v_call: TRBV5-4; cdr3_aa: ASTKGAGRTEAF
j_call: TRBJ1-5; v_call: TRBV19; cdr3_aa: ASWSRDLGQPQH
j_call: TRBJ2-3; v_call: TRBV5-6; cdr3_aa: ASSPWTSSGADTQY
j_call: TRBJ2-7; v_call: TRBV19; cdr3_aa: ASSTRRTDSYEQY
j_call: TRBJ2-5; v_call: TRBV12-5; cdr3_aa: ASGHSRTILETQY
j_call: TRBJ2-3; v_call: TRBV2; cdr3_aa: ASNGGGAADTQY
j_call: TRBJ1-1; v_call: TRBV19; cdr3_aa: ASSVNRGRMNTEAF
j_call: TRBJ1-4; v_call: TRBV28; cdr3_aa: ASSLPGDYEKLF
j_call: TRBJ1-2; v_call: TRBV6-5; cdr3_aa: ASSSVSGGYT
j_call: TRBJ2-1; v_call: TRBV6-5; cdr3_aa: ASSYLTQGNEQF
j_call: TRBJ1-2; v_call: TRBV5-8; cdr3_aa: ASSRDRGVDGYT
j_call: TRBJ2-5; v_call: TRBV28; cdr3_aa: ASRPGTSGVQETQY
j_call: TRBJ1-1; v_call: TRBV7-9; cdr3_aa: ASSLSRTSTEAF
j_call: TRBJ2-7; v_call: TRBV5-1; cdr3_aa: ASSSTYSYEQY
j_call: TRBJ1-1; v_call: TRBV30; cdr3_aa: AWSVRDRGMNTEAF
j_call: TRBJ2-3; v_call: TRBV5-1; cdr3_aa: ASSFSYSGDTQY
j_call: TRBJ2-7; v_call: TRBV7-2; cdr3_aa: ASSFDREDYEQY
j_call: TRBJ2-3; v_call: TRBV12-5; cdr3_aa: ASGLGTGATDTQY
j_call: TRBJ2-1; v_call: TRBV7-8; cdr3_aa: ASRFIPGLVGNEQF
j_call: TRBJ2-5; v_call: TRBV5-8; cdr3_aa: ASSSTGGLETQY